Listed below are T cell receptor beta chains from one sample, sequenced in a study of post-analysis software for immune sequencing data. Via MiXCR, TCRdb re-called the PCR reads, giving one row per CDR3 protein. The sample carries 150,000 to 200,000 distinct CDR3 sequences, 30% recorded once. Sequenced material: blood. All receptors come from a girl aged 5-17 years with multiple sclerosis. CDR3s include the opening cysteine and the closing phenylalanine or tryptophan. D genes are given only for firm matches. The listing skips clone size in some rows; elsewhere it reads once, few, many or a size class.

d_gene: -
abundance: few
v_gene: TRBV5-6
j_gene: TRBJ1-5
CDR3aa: CASSFSSSNQPQHF
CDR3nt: TGTGCCAGCAGCTTCTCCAGCTCCAATCAGCCCCAGCATTTT

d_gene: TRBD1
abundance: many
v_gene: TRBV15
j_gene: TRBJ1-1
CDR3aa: CATSPGQGITEAFF
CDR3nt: TGTGCCACCAGCCCCGGACAGGGAATCACTGAAGCTTTCTTT

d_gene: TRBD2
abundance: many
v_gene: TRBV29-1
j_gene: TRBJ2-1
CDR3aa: CSVLGLAGAGVGSYNEQFF
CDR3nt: TGCAGCGTTTTGGGACTAGCGGGAGCTGGGGTGGGCTCCTACAATGAGCAGTTCTTC

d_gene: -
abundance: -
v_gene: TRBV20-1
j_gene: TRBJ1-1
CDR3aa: CSASPRDTEAFF
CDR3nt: TGCAGTGCTAGCCCGCGGGACACTGAAGCTTTCTTT

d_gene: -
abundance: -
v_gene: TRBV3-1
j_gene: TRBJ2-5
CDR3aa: CASSQDLSMQSQETQYF
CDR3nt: TGTGCCAGCAGCCAAGATTTGAGTATGCAGTCTCAAGAGACCCAGTACTTC

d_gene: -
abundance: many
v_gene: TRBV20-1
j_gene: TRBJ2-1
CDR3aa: CSARRLGGNEQFF
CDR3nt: TGCAGTGCTAGGAGGCTAGGGGGCAATGAGCAGTTCTTC

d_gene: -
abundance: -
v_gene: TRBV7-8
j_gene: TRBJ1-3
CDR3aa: CASSRGSSSGNTIYF
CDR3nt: TGTGCCAGCAGCCGAGGGTCCAGCTCTGGAAACACCATATATTTT

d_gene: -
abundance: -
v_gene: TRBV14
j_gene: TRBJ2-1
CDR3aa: CTSRQASDSYNEQFF
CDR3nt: TGTACCAGCAGACAAGCTAGCGACTCCTACAATGAGCAGTTCTTC

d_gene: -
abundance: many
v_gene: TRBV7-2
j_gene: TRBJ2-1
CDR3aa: CASSFARSYNEQFF
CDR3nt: TGTGCCAGCAGCTTTGCACGCTCCTACAATGAGCAGTTCTTC

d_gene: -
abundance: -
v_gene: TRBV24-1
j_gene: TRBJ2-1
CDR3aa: CATSDLRERGNEQFF
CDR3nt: TGTGCCACCAGTGATTTGCGGGAGAGAGGGAATGAGCAGTTCTTC

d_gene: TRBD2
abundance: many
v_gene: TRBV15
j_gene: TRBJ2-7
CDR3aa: CATSSGLAVAYEQYF
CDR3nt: TGTGCCACCAGCAGCGGACTAGCGGTCGCCTACGAGCAGTACTTC

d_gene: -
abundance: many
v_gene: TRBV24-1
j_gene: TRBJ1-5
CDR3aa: CATSEYLGQPQHF
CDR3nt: TGTGCCACCAGTGAGTATTTGGGTCAGCCCCAGCATTTT

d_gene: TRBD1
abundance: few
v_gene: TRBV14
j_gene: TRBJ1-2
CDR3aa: CASSQVMGDSIYYGYTF
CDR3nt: TGTGCCAGCAGCCAAGTAATGGGGGACAGCATTTACTATGGCTACACCTTC

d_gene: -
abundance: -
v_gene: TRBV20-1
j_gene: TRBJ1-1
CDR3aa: CSATYRAGTEAFF
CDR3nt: TGCAGTGCGACTTACAGGGCCGGCACTGAAGCTTTCTTT

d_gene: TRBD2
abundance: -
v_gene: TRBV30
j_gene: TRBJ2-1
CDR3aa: CAWMVTGGSNEQFF
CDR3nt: TGTGCCTGGATGGTAACGGGAGGCTCCAATGAGCAGTTCTTC

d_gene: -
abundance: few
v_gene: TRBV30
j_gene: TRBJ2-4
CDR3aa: CAWSLASKNIQYF
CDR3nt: TGTGCCTGGAGTTTGGCCAGTAAAAACATTCAGTACTTC

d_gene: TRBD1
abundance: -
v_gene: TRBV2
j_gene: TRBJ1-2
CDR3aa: CASSEAIRGQSYTF
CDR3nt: TGTGCCAGCAGTGAAGCTATCCGGGGACAGAGCTACACCTTC